This T cell receptor (beta chain) comes out of a study of T cell responses to AZD1222 COVID-19 vaccine. Whole-study results and caveats: Donors skewed white British and female; clonal diversity was possibly underestimated. Nearly half of spike-specific TCRs reportedly target unmutated variant regions. Mapped onto spike, vaccine-associated CD4 TCRs spanned it and were dominant at 160-218 and 743-854.

Germline V gene sequence: CDR1 MGHRA, CDR2 YSYEKL. The CDR3 has 8 amino acids, counting both end residues. The data were produced by immunoSEQ multiplex PCR, yet TCRdb's version contains in-frame clones alone and is incomplete. Among 150,000 to 200,000 clones listed, 90% to 95% were seen once. A single count supports this clone. Its cognate antigen is unknown. As the CDR3 is not closed by the conserved phenylalanine or tryptophan, this likely results from a read error. The limits of the CDR3 on the DNA are not certain, so only TCRdb's listed CDR3 is given. The chain is built from TRBV4-1 and TRBJ2-6. The TCR originated in an adult in good health. Source: peripheral blood, taken on day 0 of AZD1222 vaccination. The CDR3 spells CASSQEGL.